This T cell receptor beta chain originates from a study of T cell responses to AZD1222 COVID-19 vaccine. Only in-frame clones appear in the TCRdb table, and some are missing; sequencing was by immunoSEQ multiplex PCR. The sample lists about 180,000 clones; 88% were seen once. There are 19 residues in the CDR3. Trimming removed 0 bases from V and 1 base from J; junction bases left unmatched: 7. Germline CDR1 reads WSHSY; CDR2 reads SAAADI. The sequence was obtained from an adult in good health. The chain has TRBV10-2 and TRBJ2-6; 9 bases fit TRBD2. Material: peripheral blood, obtained on day 0 of AZD1222 vaccination. The CDR3 loop reads CASSESAGGPKSGANVLTF. The CDR3 nucleotides read TGCGCCAGCAGTGAGTCGGCGGGGGGGCCCAAATCTGGGGCCAACGTCCTGACTTTC.